One sample yielded the 15 T cell receptor beta chains listed below, sequenced in a study of shared clonotypes between healthy human individuals. Generated by immunoSEQ multiplex PCR, the TCRdb table keeps only in-frame clones and is missing some. The sample includes around 700,000 clones, approximately 79% of them seen just once. The material sequenced was memory CD4+ T cells sorted from blood. Stated subset: CD45RA-negative fraction. Receptors originate from a woman aged 30 to 39 in good health.

The V and J genes are TRBV5-1 and TRBJ2-1; the match to TRBD2 covers 12 bases. The CDR3 totals 17 residues. J was trimmed by 12 bases and V by 0 bases; bases with no gene match: 13. Germline V gene data show CDR1 as SGHRS and CDR2 as YFSETQ. The DNA of the CDR3 is TGCGCCAGCAGCTTGGACGGTTCTACTAGCGGGAGGCCAGTGCAGTTCTTC. Protein product: CASSLDGSTSGRPVQFF.

This sequence joins TRBV18 and TRBJ2-1; 7 positions match TRBD1. Trimming took 3 bases from V and 8 from J; bases not matched to a gene: 1. Germline V gives CDR1 KGHSH, CDR2 LQKENI. CDR3 length: 12 amino acids. CDR3 bases: TGTGCCAGCTCACCTACAGGGGATGAGCAGTTCTTC. It is translated as CASSPTGDEQFF.

The V gene is TRBV2, the J gene TRBJ2-7; tentative D call: TRBD2 (6 bases). The CDR3 extends over 15 amino acids. Trimming stripped 7 bases from V and 1 base from J, with 17 bases between. Germline V gene data show CDR1 as SNHLY and CDR2 as FYNNEI. CDR3 region: CASISGGFRSYEQYF. The CDR3 nucleotides read TGTGCCAGCATCTCCGGAGGGTTTCGTTCCTACGAGCAGTACTTC. Variable domain in full (rest from reference TRBV2 and TRBJ2-7): EPEVTQTPSHQVTQMGQEVILRCVPISNHLYFYWYRQILGQKVEFLVSFYNNEISEKSEIFDDQFSVERPDGSNFTLKIRSTKLEDSAMYFCASISGGFRSYEQYFGPGTRLTVT.

This chain uses TRBV6-6 with TRBJ2-5; D remains unclear. CDR3 length equals 13 residues. The germline V gene has CDR1 MNHNY and CDR2 SVGAGI (reference sequence). The V end lost 6 bases, the J end lost 2 bases, and 10 bases lay between the germline ends. This CDR3 is CASSDNKQETQYF. The CDR3 coding sequence is TGTGCCAGCAGCGATAATAAGCAAGAGACCCAGTACTTC.

The V and J genes are TRBV29-1 and TRBJ1-3; weak D call: TRBD1 (6 bases). The V end lost 6 bases, the J end lost 4 bases, and 16 bases lay between the germline ends. Germline assignment: CDR1 SQVTM and CDR2 ANQGSEA. The CDR3 spans 14 residues. CDR3 DNA: TGCAGCGTAGCCATACAGGGCCCAGGAAACACCATATATTTT. This encodes CSVAIQGPGNTIYF.

This chain uses TRBV19 with TRBJ1-3, with D unclear. The CDR3 is 17 amino acids. Germline V gene sequence: CDR1 LNHDA, CDR2 SQIVND (reference sequence). The V and J ends lost 4 bases and 0 bases respectively, with 16 bases between them. The CDR3 reads CASSTRREEISGNTIYF. CDR3 coding DNA: TGTGCCAGTAGTACCCGCCGGGAGGAGATCTCTGGAAACACCATATATTTT.

A remark on this clone: Other DNA variants within this sample encode the same CDR3. The J gene is TRBJ2-3, the V gene TRBV5-1; possible D gene TRBD2, 5 bases. The CDR3 is 15 residues long. Deletions cut 2 bases from V and 0 bases from J, with 10 bases between. Looked up from germline, CDR1 is SGHRS and CDR2 is YFSETQ. CDR3 residues: CASSFGRTSTDTQYF. CDR3 sequence (DNA): TGCGCCAGCAGCTTCGGACGGACTAGCACAGATACGCAGTATTTT.

V is TRBV27 and J is TRBJ2-1; D is uncertain. The CDR3 has 12 amino acids. V lost 2 bases and J 7 bases, leaving 6 bases between the germline ends. CDR1 is MNHEY, CDR2 SMNVEV, per germline (reference sequence). The CDR3 DNA reads as TGTGCCAGCAGTTTAGGGTCGAATGAGCAGTTCTTC. It encodes CASSLGSNEQFF.

The chain couples TRBV5-5 to TRBJ2-5, with 12 bases lining up with TRBD2. The CDR3 is made up of 16 amino acids. After removal of 0 bases from V and 5 bases from J, the junction contained 5 bases not matched to a gene. The V gene's germline CDR1 is SGHKS and CDR2 YYEKEE (reference sequence). The CDR3: CASSLGLAGVLETQYF. DNA for the CDR3: TGTGCCAGCAGCTTGGGACTAGCGGGAGTTCTCGAGACCCAGTACTTC.

The chain uses TRBV27 and TRBJ1-5, with a possible D match to TRBD1 (6 bases). The CDR3 length is 16 residues. Trimming pared 5 bases from V and 0 bases from J, leaving 14 bases between. Germline-derived CDR1 and CDR2 are MNHEY and SMNVEV (reference sequence). The CDR3 nucleotides are TGTGCCAGCAGTCCCGGACAGTTTTATAGCAATCAGCCCCAGCATTTT. This sequence encodes CASSPGQFYSNQPQHF.

A note on this clone: At the DNA level, this CDR3 is encoded by other sequences in the same sample as well. The rearrangement joins TRBV2 to TRBJ2-1; unclear D gene. The CDR3 covers 14 residues. Trimming pared 7 bases from V and 0 bases from J, leaving 10 bases between. Germline V lookup: CDR1 SNHLY, CDR2 FYNNEI. CDR3 loop: CASTQLTSYNEQFF. In DNA form, the CDR3 reads TGTGCCAGCACTCAGCTGACCTCCTACAATGAGCAGTTCTTC.

This clone has a handful of counts. This chain uses TRBV10-2 with TRBJ2-2; TRBD2 agrees at 12 bases. This CDR3 region has 14 residues. Germline lookup yields CDR1 WSHSY and CDR2 SAAADI. J gave up 5 bases and V 6 bases, and 1 base lay outside the gene matches. The CDR3: CASRTSGGTGELFF. CDR3 coding DNA: TGCGCCAGCAGGACTAGCGGGGGAACCGGGGAGCTGTTTTTT.

In the case of this clone: The same CDR3 arises from other DNA sequences in this sample as well. This chain uses TRBV5-1 with TRBJ2-2, with 7 bases matching TRBD1. Per the germline V gene, CDR1 is SGHRS and CDR2 is YFSETQ. This CDR3 contains 15 residues. V shed 4 bases, J shed 2 bases, and the junction held 5 bases outside the gene matches. The CDR3 protein is CASSTGTENTGELFF. DNA for the CDR3: TGCGCCAGCAGCACCGGGACAGAAAACACCGGGGAGCTGTTTTTT.

The gene calls are TRBV4-1 and TRBJ2-4; D is perhaps TRBD1 (6 bases). From germline, CDR1 is MGHRA and CDR2 YSYEKL. This CDR3 has 16 residues. The V end lost 1 base, the J end lost 0 bases, and 10 bases lay between the germline ends. CDR3 coding DNA: TGCGCCAGCAGCCAAGCTTTCAGGGGAGCCAAAAACATTCAGTACTTC. Its protein is CASSQAFRGAKNIQYF.

The chain carries TRBV19 and TRBJ2-1; 9 nucleotides match TRBD2. Germline CDR1 LNHDA, CDR2 SQIVND (reference sequence). Germline trimming cut 3 bases from V and 5 bases from J; bases unmatched to any gene: 5. This CDR3 spans 15 amino acids. The CDR3 loop is CASSITASGNNEQFF. CDR3 in DNA: TGTGCCAGTAGTATTACGGCTAGCGGGAACAATGAGCAGTTCTTC.